Listed here are 11 T cell receptor beta chains from one sample, sequenced in a study of cytomegalovirus exposure and HLA in healthy donors (dated by TCRdb to the late 2010s). Receptor amplification or capture employed the immunoSEQ multiplex PCR assay. The multiplex PCR relied on a mix of 60 forward primers for TCR Vbeta segments and 13 reverse primers for TCR Jbeta segments. In its TCRdb copy, this immuneACCESS table keeps in-frame sequences only and misses some clones. Where compared with another copy, unresolved V genes explain less than half of these, and the others have no known cause. Across this sample there are approximately 220,000 clones, with approximately 80% seen only once. Approximately 1.5% of the sample comes from the top ten. Sequencing was done on a sample of PBMCs. The receptors were sampled from a girl aged 10-17 years in good health and CMV-seronegative.

The table lists this clone with a count of one. The rearrangement joins TRBV27 to TRBJ2-6, with D possibly being TRBD1 (6 bases). The V gene lost 4 bases and the J gene lost 0 bases, with 16 bases spanning the gap. CDR3 length: 18 residues. The germline V gene has CDR1 MNHEY and CDR2 SMNVEV (reference sequence). The CDR3: CASSSSGAHYSGANVLTF. Written as DNA, the CDR3 is TGTGCCAGCAGTTCCTCAGGGGCCCATTACTCTGGGGCCAACGTCCTGACTTTC.

CDR3 coding DNA: TGTGCCAGCAGCCGAGCGGGGGACCACCCCAATACCTACGAGCAGTACTTC. Translated, it gives CASSRAGDHPNTYEQYF. The chain couples TRBV7-2 to TRBJ2-7, with TRBD2 matching over 8 bases. The CDR3 spans 17 residues. J gave up 2 bases and V 5 bases, and 14 bases lay outside the gene matches. Germline V gives CDR1 SGHTA, CDR2 FQGNSA.

The chain recombines TRBV28 with TRBJ2-5, with 8 bases lining up with TRBD2. V dropped 4 bases and J dropped 5; count of bases not matched to a gene: 9. There are 15 residues in the CDR3. Germline V CDR1 and CDR2: MDHEN, SYDVKM. The CDR3 protein is CASSSGTRLFETQYF. CDR3 in DNA: TGTGCCAGCAGTTCCGGGACTAGACTTTTTGAGACCCAGTACTTC.

This clone appeared a single time. J is TRBJ1-3 and V is TRBV18, with D maybe TRBD1 (6 bases). This CDR3 region has 16 residues. Trimming took off 0 bases at V and 0 bases at J, with 9 bases between the two ends. Per the germline V gene, CDR1 is KGHSH and CDR2 is LQKENI. CDR3 sequence: CASSPPGTRSGNTIYF. CDR3 bases: TGTGCCAGCTCACCACCCGGGACACGCTCTGGAAACACCATATATTTT.

The rearrangement joins TRBV7-8 to TRBJ2-7; 7 bases agree with TRBD1. The CDR3 sequence is 14 residues long. The V and J ends lost 0 bases and 9 bases, in that order; junction bases with no gene match: 8. The V gene's germline CDR1 is SGHVS and CDR2 FQNEAQ. The chain's CDR3 is CASSLAETGPGQYF. The CDR3 DNA reads TGTGCCAGCAGCTTAGCGGAGACAGGGCCGGGGCAGTACTTC.

The gene calls are TRBV7-9 and TRBJ2-1; the match to TRBD2 covers 13 bases. The germline gives CDR1 SEHNR, CDR2 FQNEAQ (reference sequence). CDR3 size: 19 residues. The V and J ends lost 4 bases and 0 bases, in that order; junction bases with no gene match: 9. The CDR3 loop reads CASSSLWTSGGSSYNEQFF. Here the CDR3 DNA reads TGTGCCAGCAGCTCCCTATGGACTAGCGGGGGCAGCTCCTACAATGAGCAGTTCTTC.

V gene TRBV15 combines with J gene TRBJ1-2; 8 bases fit TRBD1. V trimming: 5 bases; J trimming: 4 bases; junction bases outside the gene matches: 9. The CDR3 runs to 15 residues. Looked up from germline, CDR1 is LNHNV and CDR2 is YYDKDF (reference sequence). The CDR3 is CATSEDTGGGYGYTF. The CDR3 coding sequence is TGTGCCACCAGCGAGGACACAGGGGGTGGCTATGGCTACACCTTC.

This clone occurred once. The chain links TRBV18 to TRBJ2-5, with TRBD2 matching 7 bases. Germline-derived CDR1 and CDR2 are KGHSH and LQKENI. The CDR3 is 18 residues long. The trim removed 6 bases at V and 1 base at J, leaving 17 bases unmatched. CDR3 in amino acids: CASSQPGLQLTFQETQYF. DNA of the CDR3: TGTGCCAGCTCTCAACCGGGACTACAGCTAACTTTCCAAGAGACCCAGTACTTC.

Worth noting for this clone: One end of the junction is discordant with germline, which a read error may explain. V and J are TRBV7-2 and TRBJ2-7; TRBD2 aligns across 8 bases. Germline CDR1 SGHTA, CDR2 FQGNSA. The CDR3 contains 13 residues. CDR3 sequence: CASSTISGGGWDF. DNA of the CDR3: TGTGCCAGCAGCACAATCAGCGGGGGCGGATGGGACTTC.

The genes are TRBV2 and TRBJ1-1; D unclear. V lost 5 bases and J lost 6, with 7 bases in between. This CDR3 contains 11 residues. Germline V gene sequence: CDR1 SNHLY, CDR2 FYNNEI. This CDR3 reads CASSRGSEAFF. The CDR3 nucleotides read TGTGCCAGCAGTAGAGGGTCTGAAGCTTTCTTT.

A single count supports this clone. The V and J genes are TRBV28 and TRBJ1-5, with TRBD1 matching over 7 bases. Germline-derived CDR1 and CDR2 are MDHEN and SYDVKM. CDR3 size: 15 residues. Trimming cost V 5 bases and J 3 bases; bases outside gene matches: 7. CDR3 DNA: TGTGCCAGCAGTCAAGGGACAGCATACAATCAGCCCCAGCATTTT. Translation: CASSQGTAYNQPQHF. The full variable domain, completed using reference TRBV28 and TRBJ1-5, is DVKVTQSSRYLVKRTGEKVFLECVQDMDHENMFWYRQDPGLGLRLIYFSYDVKMKEKGDIPEGYSVSREKKERFSLILESASTNQTSMYLCASSQGTAYNQPQHFGDGTRLSIL.